The subject of this entry is one T cell receptor (beta chain). Per the study methods: Nucleated cell counts were estimated from reference gene primer amplification. Only in-frame clones appear in the TCRdb table, and some are missing; sequencing was by immunoSEQ multiplex PCR. That table gives V, J and clone size, and the DNA gave D and trimming. This table holds hundreds of thousands of clones, about 84% found once. Germline V gives CDR1 SEHNR, CDR2 FQNEAQ (reference sequence). CDR3 length: 16 residues. V was pared by 5 bases and J by 1 base, with 17 bases between. This sample is part of a study of blood T cell repertoires in COVID-19.

Sequencing used PBMCs or T cells enriched from blood (not recorded which). The clonotype was recovered from a woman aged 50 to 65 who had recovered from COVID-19. The chain uses TRBV7-9 and TRBJ1-1, with unresolved D. Here the CDR3 reads CASSPSGVLGNTEAFF. In nucleotides, the CDR3 is TGTGCCAGCAGCCCAAGCGGGGTTTTGGGGAACACTGAAGCTTTCTTT.